The clone carrying this T cell receptor (beta chain) was counted between two and nine times. The data were produced by immunoSEQ multiplex PCR, yet TCRdb's version contains in-frame clones alone and is incomplete. The sample holds fewer than 250,000 clones; 92% are singletons and the top ten take 0.82%. This sample is drawn from a study of blood T cell repertoires in COVID-19. This clonotype was sampled from a man aged 55 to 70 with COVID-19, enrolled during active disease. Sequencing was performed on peripheral blood.

The CDR3 DNA sequence: TGTGCCAGCAGGGGCCCCTCGGGACAGGCCGTGGGCTACACCTTC. Its translation: CASRGPSGQAVGYTF. This chain uses TRBV2 with TRBJ1-2, with TRBD1 matching over 8 bases. J was trimmed by 8 bases and V by 6 bases; bases with no gene match: 14. The CDR3 totals 15 residues. The germline V gene encodes CDR1 SNHLY and CDR2 FYNNEI.